Only a few counts were recorded for the clone carrying this T cell receptor (beta chain). This sample was taken from a study of CD8+ T cells in alopecia areata. Following RNA extraction, reverse transcription yielded cDNA that acted as the sequencing template. Profiled with immunoSEQ multiplex PCR; TCRdb holds only in-frame clones, not every one. The repertoire consists of fewer than 250,000 clones, with 35% to 45% occurring once and the leading ten covering around 0.48%. Germline loops: CDR1 LNHDA, CDR2 SQIVND (reference sequence). The CDR3 is 13 amino acids. Unmatched junction bases numbered 10, after V lost 9 bases and J lost 7 bases. As for treatment: oral pan-JAK inhibitor, 5-10 mg twice daily.

The gene calls are TRBV19 and TRBJ1-1, with TRBD1 identical over 8 bases. This sequence originates from a human donor with alopecia areata. Sequenced here: CD4+ T cells sorted from blood, sampled between weeks 30 and 35, from a patient treated with tofacitinib. This chain's CDR3 is CASKDRDLFEAFF. CDR3 DNA: TGTGCCAGCAAGGACAGGGACCTTTTTGAAGCTTTCTTT.